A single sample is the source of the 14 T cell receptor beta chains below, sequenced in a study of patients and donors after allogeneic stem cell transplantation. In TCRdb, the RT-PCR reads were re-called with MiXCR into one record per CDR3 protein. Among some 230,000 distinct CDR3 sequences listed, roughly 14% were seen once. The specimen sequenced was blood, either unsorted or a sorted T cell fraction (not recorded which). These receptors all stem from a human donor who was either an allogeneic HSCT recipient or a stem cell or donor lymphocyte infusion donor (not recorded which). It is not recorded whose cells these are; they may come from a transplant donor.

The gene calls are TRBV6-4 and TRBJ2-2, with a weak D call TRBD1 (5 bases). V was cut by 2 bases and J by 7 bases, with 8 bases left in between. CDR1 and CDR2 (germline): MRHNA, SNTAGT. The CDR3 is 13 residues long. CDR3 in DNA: TGTGCCAGCAGTGACCTGACAGTCGGGGAGCTGTTTTTT. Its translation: CASSDLTVGELFF.

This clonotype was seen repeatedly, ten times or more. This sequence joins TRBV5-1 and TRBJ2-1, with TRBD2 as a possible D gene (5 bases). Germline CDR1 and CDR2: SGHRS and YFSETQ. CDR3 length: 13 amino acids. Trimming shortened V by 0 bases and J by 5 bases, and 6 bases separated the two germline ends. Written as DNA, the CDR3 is TGCGCCAGCAGCTTGGCGGGGAACAATGAGCAGTTCTTC. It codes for CASSLAGNNEQFF.

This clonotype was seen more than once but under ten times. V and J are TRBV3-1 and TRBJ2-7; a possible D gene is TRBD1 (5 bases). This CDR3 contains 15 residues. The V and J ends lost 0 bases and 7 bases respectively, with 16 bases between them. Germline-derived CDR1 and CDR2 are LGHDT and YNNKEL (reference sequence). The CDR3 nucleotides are TGTGCCAGCAGCCAAGATGGTATAGGGGTCGGTGAGCAGTACTTC. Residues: CASSQDGIGVGEQYF.

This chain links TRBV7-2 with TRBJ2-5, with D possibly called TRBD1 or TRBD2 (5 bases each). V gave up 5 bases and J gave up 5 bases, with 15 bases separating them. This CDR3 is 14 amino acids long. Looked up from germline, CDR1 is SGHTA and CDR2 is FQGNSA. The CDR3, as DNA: TGTGCCAGCAGCCCCGGCCCGGGGCAGGAGACCCAGTACTTC. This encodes CASSPGPGQETQYF.

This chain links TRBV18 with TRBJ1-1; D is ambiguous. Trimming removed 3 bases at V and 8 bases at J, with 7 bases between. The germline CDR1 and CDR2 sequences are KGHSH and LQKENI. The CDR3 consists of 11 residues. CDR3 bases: TGTGCCAGCTCACCCGAGGCGGAAGCTTTCTTT. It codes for CASSPEAEAFF. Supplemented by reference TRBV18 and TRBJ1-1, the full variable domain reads NAGVMQNPRHLVRRRGQEARLRCSPMKGHSHVYWYRQLPEEGLKFMVYLQKENIIDESGMPKERFSAEFPKEGPSILRIQQVVRGDSAAYFCASSPEAEAFFGQGTRLTVV.

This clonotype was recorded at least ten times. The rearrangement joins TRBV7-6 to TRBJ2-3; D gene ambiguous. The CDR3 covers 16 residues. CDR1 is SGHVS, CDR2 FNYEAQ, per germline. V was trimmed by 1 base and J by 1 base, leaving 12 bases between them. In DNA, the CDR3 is TGTGCCAGCAGCTTAGTGGGCCAAATTCGCACAGATACGCAGTATTTT. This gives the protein CASSLVGQIRTDTQYF.

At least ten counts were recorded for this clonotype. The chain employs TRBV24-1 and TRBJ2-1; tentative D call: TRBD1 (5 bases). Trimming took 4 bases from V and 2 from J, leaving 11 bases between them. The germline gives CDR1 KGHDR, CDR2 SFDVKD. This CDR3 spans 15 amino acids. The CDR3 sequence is CATSETLTAYNEQFF. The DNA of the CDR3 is TGTGCCACCAGTGAAACCCTGACAGCCTACAATGAGCAGTTCTTC.

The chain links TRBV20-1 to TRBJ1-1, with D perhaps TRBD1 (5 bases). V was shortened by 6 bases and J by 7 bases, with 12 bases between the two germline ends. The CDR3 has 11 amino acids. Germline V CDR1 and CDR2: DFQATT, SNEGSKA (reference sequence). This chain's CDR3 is CSAQQEDEAFF. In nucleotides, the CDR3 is TGCAGTGCCCAACAGGAGGATGAAGCTTTCTTT.

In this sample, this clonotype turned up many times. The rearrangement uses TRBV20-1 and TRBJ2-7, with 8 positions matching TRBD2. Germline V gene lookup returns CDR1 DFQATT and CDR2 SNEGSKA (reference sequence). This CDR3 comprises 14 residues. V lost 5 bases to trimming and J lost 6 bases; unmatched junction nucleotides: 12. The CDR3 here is CSARGSGIEAEQYF. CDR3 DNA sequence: TGCAGTGCTCGCGGTAGCGGGATTGAAGCCGAGCAGTACTTC.

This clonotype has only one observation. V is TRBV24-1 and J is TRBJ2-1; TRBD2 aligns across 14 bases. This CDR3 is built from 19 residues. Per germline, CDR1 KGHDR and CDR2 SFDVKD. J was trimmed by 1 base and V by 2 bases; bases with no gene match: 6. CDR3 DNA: TGTGCCACCAGTGATTCAGGACTAGCGGGAGGATGGTCCTACAATGAGCAGTTCTTC. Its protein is CATSDSGLAGGWSYNEQFF.

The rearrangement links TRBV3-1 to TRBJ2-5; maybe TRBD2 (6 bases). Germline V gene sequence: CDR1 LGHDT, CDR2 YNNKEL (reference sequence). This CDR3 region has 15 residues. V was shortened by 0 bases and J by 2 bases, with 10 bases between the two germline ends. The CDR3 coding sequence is TGTGCCAGCAGCCAAGATTTACTAGCTCAAGAGACCCAGTACTTC. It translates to CASSQDLLAQETQYF.

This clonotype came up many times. CDR3 DNA sequence: TGCGCCAGCAGCCCATTACGACAGGGAAGCTCCTACAATGAGCAGTTCTTC. Translated: CASSPLRQGSSYNEQFF. V is TRBV5-1 and J is TRBJ2-1, with 7 bases that match TRBD1. Per germline, CDR1 SGHRS and CDR2 YFSETQ. Trimming cost V 4 bases and J 0 bases; bases outside gene matches: 10. This CDR3 region has 17 residues.

The DNA of the CDR3 is TGTGCCAGTAGTATTTTACAGTTGAACACTGAAGCTTTCTTT. Translated: CASSILQLNTEAFF. The chain couples TRBV19 to TRBJ1-1; no reliable D call. CDR3 length: 14 amino acids. Germline V gene sequence: CDR1 LNHDA, CDR2 SQIVND (reference sequence). Trimming took off 3 bases at V and 0 bases at J, with 8 bases between the two ends. Variable domain in full (rest from reference TRBV19 and TRBJ1-1): DGGITQSPKYLFRKEGQNVTLSCEQNLNHDAMYWYRQDPGQGLRLIYYSQIVNDFQKGDIAEGYSVSREKKESFPLTVTSAQKNPTAFYLCASSILQLNTEAFFGQGTRLTVV.

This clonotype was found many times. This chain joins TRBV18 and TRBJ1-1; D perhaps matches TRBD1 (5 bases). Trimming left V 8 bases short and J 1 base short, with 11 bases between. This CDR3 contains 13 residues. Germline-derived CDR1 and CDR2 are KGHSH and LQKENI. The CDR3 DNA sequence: TGTGCCAGCCGACAGAGCACGAACACTGAAGCTTTCTTT. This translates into CASRQSTNTEAFF.